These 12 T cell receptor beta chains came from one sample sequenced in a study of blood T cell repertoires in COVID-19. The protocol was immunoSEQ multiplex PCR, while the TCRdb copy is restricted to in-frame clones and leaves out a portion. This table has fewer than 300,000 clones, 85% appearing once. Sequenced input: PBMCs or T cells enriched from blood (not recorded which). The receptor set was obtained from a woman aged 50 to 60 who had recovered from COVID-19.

The CDR3: CATSRDPPGTSGSYNEQFF. CDR3 bases: TGTGCCACCAGCAGAGATCCTCCGGGAACTAGCGGGAGCTACAATGAGCAGTTCTTC. This rearrangement joins TRBV15 to TRBJ2-1; 11 bases line up with TRBD2. J lost 3 bases, V lost 0 bases, and 10 bases had no gene match. The germline gives CDR1 LNHNV, CDR2 YYDKDF (reference sequence). The length of the CDR3 is 19 residues.

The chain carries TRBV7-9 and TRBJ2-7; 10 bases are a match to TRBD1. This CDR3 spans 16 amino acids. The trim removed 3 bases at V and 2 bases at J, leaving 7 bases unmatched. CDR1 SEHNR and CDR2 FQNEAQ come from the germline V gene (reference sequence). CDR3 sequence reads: CASSFSTGTGAYEQYF. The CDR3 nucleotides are TGTGCCAGCAGCTTTTCTACCGGGACAGGGGCCTACGAGCAGTACTTC.

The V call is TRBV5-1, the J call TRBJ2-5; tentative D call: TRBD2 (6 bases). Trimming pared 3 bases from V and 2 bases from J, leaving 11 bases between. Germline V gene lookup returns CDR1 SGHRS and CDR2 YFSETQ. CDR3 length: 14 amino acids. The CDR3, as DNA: TGCGCCAGCAGCTCGGGGACTTATCAAGAGACCCAGTACTTC. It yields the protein CASSSGTYQETQYF.

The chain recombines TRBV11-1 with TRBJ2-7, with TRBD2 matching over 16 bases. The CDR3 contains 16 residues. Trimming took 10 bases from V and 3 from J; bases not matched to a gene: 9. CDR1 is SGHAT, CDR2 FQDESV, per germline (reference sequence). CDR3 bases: TGTGCCACCAGATCGGGACTAGCGGGGGGGAGCTACGAGCAGTACTTC. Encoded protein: CATRSGLAGGSYEQYF.

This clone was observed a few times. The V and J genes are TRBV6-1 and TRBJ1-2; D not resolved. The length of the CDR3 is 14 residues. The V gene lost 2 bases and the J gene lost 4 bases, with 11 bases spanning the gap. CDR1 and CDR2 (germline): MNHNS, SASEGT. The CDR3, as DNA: TGTGCCAGCAGTGAATTCCCAGGCTCCTATGGCTACACCTTC. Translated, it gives CASSEFPGSYGYTF.

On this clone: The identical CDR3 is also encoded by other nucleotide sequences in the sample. CDR3: CASSSGPGKQYF. In DNA, the CDR3 is TGTGCCAGCAGTTCCGGGCCCGGGAAGCAGTACTTC. The gene calls are TRBV12-3 or TRBV12-4 and TRBJ2-7; perhaps TRBD2 as D (5 bases). The CDR3 length is 12 residues. Trimming removed 4 bases at V and 8 bases at J, with 12 bases between.

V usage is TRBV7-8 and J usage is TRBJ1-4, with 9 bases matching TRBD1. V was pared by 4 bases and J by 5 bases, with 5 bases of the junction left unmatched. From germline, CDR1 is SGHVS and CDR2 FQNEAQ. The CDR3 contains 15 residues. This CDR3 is CASSYTGGKNEKLFF. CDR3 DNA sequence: TGTGCCAGCAGCTACACAGGGGGCAAGAATGAAAAACTGTTTTTT.

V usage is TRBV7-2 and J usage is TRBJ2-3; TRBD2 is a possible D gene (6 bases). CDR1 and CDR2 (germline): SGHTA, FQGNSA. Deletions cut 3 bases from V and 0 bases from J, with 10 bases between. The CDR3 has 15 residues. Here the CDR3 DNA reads TGTGCCAGCAGCTTGTTTAGCGGAAGCACAGATACGCAGTATTTT. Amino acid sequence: CASSLFSGSTDTQYF.

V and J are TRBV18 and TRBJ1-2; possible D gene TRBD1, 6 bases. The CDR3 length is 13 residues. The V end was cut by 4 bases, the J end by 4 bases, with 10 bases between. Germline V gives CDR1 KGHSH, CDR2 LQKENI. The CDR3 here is CASSLTDSYGYTF. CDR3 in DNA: TGTGCCAGCTCACTCACGGACAGCTATGGCTACACCTTC.

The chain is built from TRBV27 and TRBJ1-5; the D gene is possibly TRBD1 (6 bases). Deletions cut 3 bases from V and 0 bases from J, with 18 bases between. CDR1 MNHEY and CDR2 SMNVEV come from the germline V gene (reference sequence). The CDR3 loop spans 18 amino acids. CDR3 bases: TGTGCCAGCAGTTTCCCCAGGGGTGGGCAAAATAGCAATCAGCCCCAGCATTTT. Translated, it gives CASSFPRGGQNSNQPQHF.

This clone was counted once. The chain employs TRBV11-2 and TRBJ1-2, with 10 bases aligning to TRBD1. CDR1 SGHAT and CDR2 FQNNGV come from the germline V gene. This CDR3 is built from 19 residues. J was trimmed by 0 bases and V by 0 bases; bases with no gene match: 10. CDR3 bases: TGTGCCAGCAGCTTAGATGTGTCGGGACAGGGGAAATCTAACTATGGCTACACCTTC. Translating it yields CASSLDVSGQGKSNYGYTF. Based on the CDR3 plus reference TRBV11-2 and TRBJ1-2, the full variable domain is EAGVAQSPRYKIIEKRQSVAFWCNPISGHATLYWYQQILGQGPKLLIQFQNNGVVDDSQLPKDRFSAERLKGVDSTLKIQPAKLEDSAVYLCASSLDVSGQGKSNYGYTFGSGTRLTVV.

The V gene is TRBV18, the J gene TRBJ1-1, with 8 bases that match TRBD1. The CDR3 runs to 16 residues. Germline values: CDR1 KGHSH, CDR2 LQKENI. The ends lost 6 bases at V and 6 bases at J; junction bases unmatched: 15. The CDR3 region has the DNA TGTGCCAGCTCCCACAGGGGACAGGAAAATGTCGCTGAAGCTTTCTTT. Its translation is CASSHRGQENVAEAFF. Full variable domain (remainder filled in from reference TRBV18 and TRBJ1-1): NAGVMQNPRHLVRRRGQEARLRCSPMKGHSHVYWYRQLPEEGLKFMVYLQKENIIDESGMPKERFSAEFPKEGPSILRIQQVVRGDSAAYFCASSHRGQENVAEAFFGQGTRLTVV.